A single sample is the source of the 27 T cell receptor beta chains below, sequenced in a study of CD4 T cells in relation to SARS-CoV-2 and coronaviruses. No antigens are known for them. Before the COVID-19 pandemic, during about 2010-2018, CD4+ T cells were taken from unexposed donors. The cells were cultured for around ten days before CD4+ T cells were isolated. The protocol was immunoSEQ multiplex PCR, while the TCRdb copy is restricted to in-frame clones and leaves out a portion. The sample consists of about 18,000 clones, 77% of them appearing once. Sequencing used CD4+ T cells from PBMCs, cultured in vitro. The receptors were sampled from a human donor in good health.

As for this clone: The same CDR3 arises from other DNA sequences in this sample as well. J is TRBJ2-2 and V is TRBV19; D perhaps matches TRBD1 (6 bases). The V gene lost 3 bases and the J gene lost 2 bases, with 10 bases spanning the gap. This CDR3 contains 15 residues. Germline V gives CDR1 LNHDA, CDR2 SQIVND (reference sequence). The DNA for the CDR3 is TGTGCCAGTAGTATCCAGGGGAGTAACACCGGGGAGCTGTTTTTT. Its protein is CASSIQGSNTGELFF.

This sequence joins TRBV18 and TRBJ1-1, with 9 positions matching TRBD1. V lost 6 bases, J lost 5 bases, and 19 bases stayed unmatched. Germline V gene lookup returns CDR1 KGHSH and CDR2 LQKENI. The CDR3 covers 18 residues. The CDR3 DNA is TGTGCCAGCTCGGCCAGGACAGGGGAAGTAATCTTGGAAACTGAAGCTTTCTTT. Encoded protein: CASSARTGEVILETEAFF.

The chain couples TRBV3-1 (or the pseudogene TRBV3-2) to TRBJ2-4; D remains ambiguous. Trimming cost V 0 bases and J 6 bases, with 12 bases left between them. The CDR3 totals 15 residues. Per the germline V gene, CDR1 is LGHDT and CDR2 is YNNKEL (reference sequence). This chain's CDR3 is CASSQDTTAANIQYF. CDR3 nucleotide sequence: TGTGCCAGCAGCCAAGACACCACGGCGGCAAACATTCAGTACTTC.

The chain recombines TRBV27 with TRBJ1-2, with D possibly being TRBD1 (5 bases). This CDR3 comprises 14 residues. From germline, CDR1 is MNHEY and CDR2 SMNVEV (reference sequence). The V end was cut by 2 bases, the J end by 7 bases, with 14 bases between. CDR3 region: CASSLNTRGGGYTF. The CDR3 coding sequence is TGTGCCAGCAGTTTAAACACCCGGGGGGGTGGCTACACCTTC.

This clone was counted only a few times. V and J are TRBV5-8 and TRBJ1-2; D possibly corresponds to TRBD1 (6 bases). V was shortened by 2 bases and J by 5 bases, with 13 bases between the two germline ends. Per the germline V gene, CDR1 is SGHTS and CDR2 is YDEGEE. The CDR3 spans 14 residues. CDR3 loop: CASSLGQQGYGYTF. CDR3 coding DNA: TGTGCCAGCAGCTTAGGACAGCAGGGTTATGGCTACACCTTC.

The chain couples TRBV30 to TRBJ1-4, with D perhaps TRBD1 (6 bases). The germline V gene encodes CDR1 GTSNPN and CDR2 SVGIG (reference sequence). V was cut by 3 bases and J by 8 bases, with 16 bases left in between. The CDR3 consists of 14 residues. The CDR3 coding sequence is TGTGCCTGGAGCGGACTCATGGGGGGCGAAAAACTGTTTTTT. This gives the protein CAWSGLMGGEKLFF. The complete variable domain, with remaining parts taken from reference TRBV30 and TRBJ1-4, reads SQTIHQWPATLVQPVGSPLSLECTVEGTSNPNLYWYRQAAGRGLQLLFYSVGIGQISSEVPQNLSASRPQDRQFILSSKKLLLSDSGFYLCAWSGLMGGEKLFFGSGTQLSVL.

This clone was found a few times. The chain uses TRBV27 and TRBJ1-1, with unresolved D. The V end lost 7 bases, the J end lost 3 bases, and 6 bases lay between the germline ends. This CDR3 spans 11 amino acids. The germline V gene encodes CDR1 MNHEY and CDR2 SMNVEV (reference sequence). The CDR3 region is CASKPDTEAFF. CDR3 coding DNA: TGTGCCAGCAAACCGGACACTGAAGCTTTCTTT.

The chain joins TRBV6-5 to TRBJ2-7; D ambiguous. Germline lookup yields CDR1 MNHEY and CDR2 SVGAGI. CDR3 length: 14 residues. V gave up 0 bases and J gave up 2 bases, with 8 bases separating them. CDR3 nucleotides: TGTGCCAGCAGTTACTCCGCCCTAACCTACGAGCAGTACTTC. Protein: CASSYSALTYEQYF.

The V and J genes are TRBV29-1 and TRBJ1-1; D may be TRBD1 (6 bases). Trimming pared 2 bases from V and 10 bases from J, leaving 14 bases between. Germline lookup yields CDR1 SQVTM and CDR2 ANQGSEA. CDR3 length: 12 residues. The DNA for the CDR3 is TGCAGCGTTGAAAATTACAGGGAGGGAGCTTTCTTT. Its protein is CSVENYREGAFF.

This clone was counted once. This chain joins TRBV5-5 and TRBJ1-3; D is unresolved. Germline CDR1 is SGHKS and CDR2 is YYEKEE (reference sequence). V lost 0 bases and J 2 bases, leaving 9 bases between the germline ends. CDR3 length equals 15 residues. The CDR3 reads CASSLVGVPGNTIYF. Here the CDR3 DNA reads TGTGCCAGCAGCTTGGTTGGCGTACCTGGAAACACCATATATTTT.

The chain has TRBV6-2 or TRBV6-3 and TRBJ2-7; tentative D call: TRBD1 (6 bases). This CDR3 region has 13 residues. The germline gives CDR1 MNHEY, CDR2 SVGEGT. Trimming cost V 0 bases and J 6 bases, with 9 bases left between them. The CDR3 loop reads CASSYSSTGEQYF. For the CDR3, the DNA is TGTGCCAGCAGTTACTCTTCGACAGGCGAGCAGTACTTC.

The CDR3 nucleotides are TGTGCCAGCAGCATTGGGACAGACAACTATGGCTACACCTTC. Translated: CASSIGTDNYGYTF. The genes are TRBV7-8 and TRBJ1-2; 7 bases map to TRBD1. Unmatched junction bases numbered 5, after V lost 5 bases and J lost 2 bases. The CDR3 covers 14 residues. Germline V gives CDR1 SGHVS, CDR2 FQNEAQ.

The CDR3 protein is CASSSQTNYGYTF. The CDR3 nucleotides are TGTGCCAGCAGCTCCCAGACCAACTATGGCTACACCTTC. V and J are TRBV7-8 and TRBJ1-2; no reliable D call. Looked up from germline, CDR1 is SGHVS and CDR2 is FQNEAQ. V was clipped by 4 bases and J by 2 bases, with 8 bases between them. This CDR3 is built from 13 residues.

V and J are TRBV7-9 and TRBJ2-1, with 10 bases fitting TRBD2. Germline V gene sequence: CDR1 SEHNR, CDR2 FQNEAQ (reference sequence). The CDR3 spans 16 residues. With V trimmed by 2 bases and J by 3 bases, 4 bases remained unmatched. Written as DNA, the CDR3 is TGTGCCAGCAGCTTATCGGGACTAGCGTTCTACAATGAGCAGTTCTTC. It encodes CASSLSGLAFYNEQFF.

The rearrangement joins TRBV6-6 to TRBJ2-1; 10 bases are a match to TRBD2. Germline assignment: CDR1 MNHNY and CDR2 SVGAGI (reference sequence). The length of the CDR3 is 15 residues. Trimming at V came to 6 bases and at J to 3 bases, leaving 5 bases not matched to a gene. The DNA of the CDR3 is TGTGCCAGCAGCCCACTAGCGGGACGCTACAATGAGCAGTTCTTC. This encodes CASSPLAGRYNEQFF.

The chain carries TRBV19 and TRBJ2-3; D is unresolved. V was clipped by 5 bases and J by 0 bases, with 3 bases between them. The V gene's germline CDR1 is LNHDA and CDR2 SQIVND (reference sequence). The CDR3 loop spans 12 amino acids. The CDR3 loop is CASSGSTDTQYF. Here the CDR3 DNA reads TGTGCCAGTAGTGGAAGCACAGATACGCAGTATTTT.

The chain is built from TRBV5-1 and TRBJ2-2; 9 positions agree with TRBD2. Germline CDR1 and CDR2: SGHRS and YFSETQ. CDR3 size: 14 residues. V trimming: 5 bases; J trimming: 4 bases; junction bases outside the gene matches: 3. The CDR3 DNA sequence: TGCGCCAGCAGTAGCGGGAGTGGCACCGGGGAGCTGTTTTTT. Its translation is CASSSGSGTGELFF. The complete variable domain, with remaining parts taken from reference TRBV5-1 and TRBJ2-2, reads KAGVTQTPRYLIKTRGQQVTLSCSPISGHRSVSWYQQTPGQGLQFLFEYFSETQRNKGNFPGRFSGRQFSNSRSEMNVSTLELGDSALYLCASSSGSGTGELFFGEGSRLTVL.

The table lists this clone with a few counts. The rearrangement links TRBV7-2 to TRBJ2-4; either TRBD1 or TRBD2 may fit D (6 bases each). Germline V gene lookup returns CDR1 SGHTA and CDR2 FQGNSA. The V end lost 0 bases, the J end lost 3 bases, and 12 bases lay between the germline ends. The CDR3 runs 16 residues. CDR3 residues: CASSLAGGLGKNIQYF. The CDR3 nucleotides read TGTGCCAGCAGCTTAGCGGGGGGCCTGGGCAAAAACATTCAGTACTTC. Filled out from reference TRBV7-2 and TRBJ2-4, the complete variable domain reads GAGVSQSPSNKVTEKGKDVELRCDPISGHTALYWYRQSLGQGLEFLIYFQGNSAPDKSGLPSDRFSAERTGGSVSTLTIQRTQQEDSAVYLCASSLAGGLGKNIQYFGAGTRLSVL.

This chain connects TRBV12-5 to TRBJ1-6; D is possibly TRBD1 (5 bases). This CDR3 comprises 17 residues. The germline V gene encodes CDR1 LGHNT and CDR2 FRNRAP. V was cut by 0 bases and J by 4 bases, with 13 bases left in between. In nucleotides, the CDR3 is TGTGCTAGTGGTTTGGTACTCGCCGGGGGGTATAATTCACCCCTCCACTTT. The encoded protein is CASGLVLAGGYNSPLHF.

This chain links TRBV24-1 with TRBJ2-6; possibly TRBD1 for D (6 bases). CDR3 size: 14 residues. Germline CDR1 reads KGHDR; CDR2 reads SFDVKD. The V and J ends lost 9 bases and 2 bases respectively, with 10 bases between them. The CDR3 DNA reads as TGTGCCACCGAAAAGGGGGCTGGGGCCAACGTCCTGACTTTC. Translation gives CATEKGAGANVLTF.

About this clone itself: An end of the junction differs from the germline gene, which may be a read error. The V gene is TRBV5-6, the J gene TRBJ1-2, with 8 bases aligning to TRBD1. The germline V gene encodes CDR1 SGHDT and CDR2 YYEEEE. The CDR3 loop spans 12 amino acids. CDR3 region: CASSFSDRASGF. The CDR3 coding sequence is TGTGCCAGCAGCTTTTCGGACAGGGCCAGTGGTTTC.

The gene calls are TRBV12-3 or TRBV12-4 and TRBJ1-2; weak D call: TRBD1 (5 bases). CDR3 length equals 13 residues. The ends were cut back, 3 bases at V and 4 bases at J, with 9 bases in the middle. The CDR3 coding sequence is TGTGCCAGCAGTTTTCGGCAGGGCTATGGCTACACCTTC. This translates into CASSFRQGYGYTF.

The chain employs TRBV24-1 and TRBJ2-5; 11 positions match TRBD1. V shed 5 bases, J shed 1 base, and the junction held 8 bases outside the gene matches. Germline CDR1 and CDR2: KGHDR and SFDVKD. CDR3 length: 17 amino acids. CDR3 bases: TGTGCCACCAGTGCCGTGTCCGGGACAGGGGGCCAAGAGACCCAGTACTTC. Protein product: CATSAVSGTGGQETQYF.

The chain joins TRBV13 to TRBJ2-7, with D hard to call. V was trimmed by 5 bases and J by 5 bases, leaving 16 bases between them. The CDR3 has 14 residues. Germline CDR1 PRHDT, CDR2 FYEKMQ (reference sequence). The CDR3 DNA reads TGTGCCAGCAGCCAAAGGGTCGCCAGACACGAGCAGTACTTC. It encodes CASSQRVARHEQYF.

This clone was seen a single time. V usage is TRBV5-6 and J usage is TRBJ1-6; D gene uncertain. Looked up from germline, CDR1 is SGHDT and CDR2 is YYEEEE. The CDR3 extends over 16 amino acids. V was cut by 0 bases and J by 5 bases, with 12 bases left in between. This CDR3 is CASSLEGAGNNSPLHF. As DNA, the CDR3 is TGTGCCAGCAGCTTGGAAGGCGCGGGGAATAATTCACCCCTCCACTTT. Full variable domain (remainder filled in from reference TRBV5-6 and TRBJ1-6): DAGVTQSPTHLIKTRGQQVTLRCSPKSGHDTVSWYQQALGQGPQFIFQYYEEEERQRGNFPDRFSGHQFPNYSSELNVNALLLGDSALYLCASSLEGAGNNSPLHFGNGTRLTVT.

This chain links TRBV25-1 with TRBJ2-1; D gene uncertain. The CDR3 has 14 amino acids. Germline V gene lookup returns CDR1 MGHDK and CDR2 SYGVNS. Trimming left V 6 bases short and J 4 bases short, with 13 bases between. Here the CDR3 DNA reads TGTGCCAGCAGCGCCCTTGTCCAGTACAATGAGCAGTTCTTC. Translated, it gives CASSALVQYNEQFF.

This clone has only a few counts. The V gene is TRBV24-1, the J gene TRBJ1-5; D gene unclear. V was clipped by 2 bases and J by 0 bases, with 7 bases between them. The CDR3 spans 15 residues. Per the germline V gene, CDR1 is KGHDR and CDR2 is SFDVKD. The CDR3 protein is CATSDYRSSNQPQHF. CDR3 DNA: TGTGCCACCAGTGATTATCGCAGTAGCAATCAGCCCCAGCATTTT.